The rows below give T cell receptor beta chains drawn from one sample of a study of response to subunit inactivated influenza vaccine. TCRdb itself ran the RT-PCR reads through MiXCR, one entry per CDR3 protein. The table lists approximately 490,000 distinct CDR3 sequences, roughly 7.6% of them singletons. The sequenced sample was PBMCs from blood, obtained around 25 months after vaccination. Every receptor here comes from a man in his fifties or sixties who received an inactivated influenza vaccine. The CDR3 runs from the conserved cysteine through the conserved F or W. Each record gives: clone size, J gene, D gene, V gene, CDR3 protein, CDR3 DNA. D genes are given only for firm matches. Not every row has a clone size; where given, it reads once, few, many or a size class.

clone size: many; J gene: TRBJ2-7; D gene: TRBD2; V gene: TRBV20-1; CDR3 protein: CSAISLAGASYEQYF; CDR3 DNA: TGCAGTGCTATTTCTCTAGCGGGAGCTTCCTACGAGCAGTACTTC
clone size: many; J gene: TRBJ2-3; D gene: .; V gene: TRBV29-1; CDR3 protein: CSVEIVLTDTQYF; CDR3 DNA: TGCAGCGTTGAAATCGTCTTGACAGATACGCAGTATTTT
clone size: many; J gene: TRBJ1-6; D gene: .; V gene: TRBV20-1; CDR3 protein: CSARVSYNSPLHF; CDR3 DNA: TGCAGTGCTAGAGTTTCCTATAATTCACCCCTCCACTTT
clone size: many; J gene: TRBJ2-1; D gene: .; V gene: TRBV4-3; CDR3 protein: CASSLYPGSEQFF; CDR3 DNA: TGCGCCAGCAGCCTCTACCCTGGGAGTGAGCAGTTCTTC
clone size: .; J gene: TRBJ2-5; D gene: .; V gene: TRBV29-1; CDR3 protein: CSVTRGETQYF; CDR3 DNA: TGCAGCGTGACCCGGGGGGAGACCCAGTACTTC
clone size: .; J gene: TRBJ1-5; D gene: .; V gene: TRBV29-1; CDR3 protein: CSVGEISNQPQHF; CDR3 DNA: TGCAGCGTTGGTGAAATTAGCAATCAGCCCCAGCATTTT
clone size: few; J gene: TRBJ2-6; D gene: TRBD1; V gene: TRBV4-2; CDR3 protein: CASSLRQGRSWGSDSGANVLTF; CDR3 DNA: TGTGCCAGCAGCCTGAGACAGGGTCGGTCGTGGGGTTCGGACTCTGGGGCCAACGTCCTGACTTTC
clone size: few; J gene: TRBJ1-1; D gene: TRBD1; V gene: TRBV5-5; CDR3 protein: CASSSGTGLNTEAFF; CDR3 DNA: TGTGCCAGCAGCTCGGGGACAGGGTTGAACACTGAAGCTTTCTTT
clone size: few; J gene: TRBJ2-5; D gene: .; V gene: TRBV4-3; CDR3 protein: CASSQERGSVKTQYF; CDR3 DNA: TGCGCCAGCAGCCAAGAGCGGGGTTCCGTAAAGACCCAGTACTTC
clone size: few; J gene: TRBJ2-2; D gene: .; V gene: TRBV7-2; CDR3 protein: CASRPTRVTNTGELFF; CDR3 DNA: TGTGCCAGCAGACCGACTCGGGTGACGAACACCGGGGAGCTGTTTTTT
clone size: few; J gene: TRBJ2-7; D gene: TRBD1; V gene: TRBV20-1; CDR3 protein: CSARDWTGRMEYF; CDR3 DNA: TGCAGTGCTAGAGACTGGACAGGGCGAATGGAATACTTC
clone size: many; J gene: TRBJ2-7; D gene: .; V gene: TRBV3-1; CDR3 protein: CASSQDPYTYEQYF; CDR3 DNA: TGTGCCAGCAGCCAAGATCCTTATACCTACGAGCAGTACTTC
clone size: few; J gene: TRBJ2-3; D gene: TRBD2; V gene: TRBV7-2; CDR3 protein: CASSLRGLAGDTQYF; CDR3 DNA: TGTGCCAGCAGCTTAAGGGGACTAGCAGGTGATACGCAGTATTTT
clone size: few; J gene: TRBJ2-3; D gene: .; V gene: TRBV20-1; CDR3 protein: CSASLLRGTDTQYF; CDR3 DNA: TGCAGTGCTAGCCTATTGCGGGGCACAGATACGCAGTATTTT
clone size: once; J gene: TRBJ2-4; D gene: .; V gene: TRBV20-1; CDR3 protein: CSARDRVGQLLAKNIQYF; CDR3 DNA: TGCAGTGCTAGAGATCGGGTCGGGCAGTTGCTAGCCAAAAACATTCAGTACTTC
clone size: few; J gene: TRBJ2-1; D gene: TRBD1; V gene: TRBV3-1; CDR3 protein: CASSPRGSGGNEQFF; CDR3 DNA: TGTGCCAGCAGCCCTCGAGGGTCAGGGGGCAATGAGCAGTTCTTC
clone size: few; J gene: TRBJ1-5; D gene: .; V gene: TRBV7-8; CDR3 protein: CASSADFGGNQPQHF; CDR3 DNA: TGTGCCAGCAGCGCAGACTTCGGGGGCAATCAGCCCCAGCATTTT
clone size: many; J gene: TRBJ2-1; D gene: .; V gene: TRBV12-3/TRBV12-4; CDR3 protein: CASSFSADYNEQFF; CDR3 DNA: TGTGCCAGCAGTTTCTCGGCAGACTACAATGAGCAGTTCTTC
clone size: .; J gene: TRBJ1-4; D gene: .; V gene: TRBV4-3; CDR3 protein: CASSQDYEGAANEKLFF; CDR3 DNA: TGCGCCAGCAGCCAAGATTATGAGGGTGCGGCTAATGAAAAACTGTTTTTT
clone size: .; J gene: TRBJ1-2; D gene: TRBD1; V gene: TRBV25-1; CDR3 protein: CASSKGQGGNYGYTF; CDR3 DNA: TGTGCCAGCAGCAAGGGACAGGGCGGGAACTATGGCTACACCTTC
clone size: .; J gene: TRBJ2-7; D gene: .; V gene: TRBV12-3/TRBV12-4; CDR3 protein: CASSFRDYEQYF; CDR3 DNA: TGTGCCAGCAGTTTTCGGGACTACGAGCAGTACTTC
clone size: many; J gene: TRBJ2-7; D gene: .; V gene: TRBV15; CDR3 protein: CATSRDGNEQYF; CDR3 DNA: TGTGCCACCAGCAGAGATGGTAACGAGCAGTACTTC
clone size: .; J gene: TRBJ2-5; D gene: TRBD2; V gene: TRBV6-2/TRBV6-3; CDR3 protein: CASSSSKLLGLVFPLEETQYF; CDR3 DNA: TGTGCCAGCAGCTCTTCTAAACTGTTGGGACTAGTGTTTCCCTTGGAAGAGACCCAGTACTTC
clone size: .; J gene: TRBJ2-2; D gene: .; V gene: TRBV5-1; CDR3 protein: CASRSTSSANTGELFF; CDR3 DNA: TGCGCCAGCAGATCCACTAGCAGTGCGAACACCGGGGAGCTGTTTTTT
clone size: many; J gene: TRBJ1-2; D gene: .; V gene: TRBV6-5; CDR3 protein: CASSPAQGGGYGYTF; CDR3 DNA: TGTGCCAGCTCCCCCGCCCAGGGCGGTGGATATGGCTACACCTTC
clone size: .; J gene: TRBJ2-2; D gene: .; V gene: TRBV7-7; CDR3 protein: CASASFGPVQERELFF; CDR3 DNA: TGTGCCAGCGCCTCGTTCGGTCCGGTCCAAGAAAGGGAGCTGTTTTTT
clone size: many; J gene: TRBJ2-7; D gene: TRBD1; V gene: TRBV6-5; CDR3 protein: CASSYTGDPVYEQYF; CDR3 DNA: TGTGCCAGCAGTTACACAGGGGATCCCGTCTACGAGCAGTACTTC
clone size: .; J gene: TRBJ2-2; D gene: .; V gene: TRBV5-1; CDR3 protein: CASSYHRASTGELFF; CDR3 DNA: TGCGCCAGCAGCTATCACAGGGCCTCCACCGGGGAGCTGTTTTTT